This is a list of T cell receptor beta chains from one sample in a study of cytomegalovirus exposure and HLA in healthy donors. The method was immunoSEQ multiplex PCR; TCRdb's version includes in-frame clones alone and lacks a portion of them. This sample has approximately 220,000 clones, with roughly 80% found just once. Sequenced material: PBMCs. All receptors derive from a girl between 10 and 17 years old in good health and CMV-seronegative. The CDR3 runs from the conserved cysteine through the conserved F or W. The D gene is left open where the match is weak. Some rows mark clone size as missing; the rest say once, few, many or name a class of expanded clone.

D,size,V,J,DNA,CDR3
-,few,TRBV6-5,TRBJ1-4,TGTGCCAGCAGTTACCGGGATAATGAAAAACTGTTTTTT,CASSYRDNEKLFF
TRBD1,-,TRBV5-1,TRBJ1-4,TGCGCCAGCAGCCTGGGACAGGGGGCAACTAATGAAAAACTGTTTTTT,CASSLGQGATNEKLFF
-,once,TRBV28,TRBJ2-7,TGTGCCACCTTGGGGGCGGACCTTTACTCCTACGAGCAGTACTTC,CATLGADLYSYEQYF
-,-,TRBV5-1,TRBJ2-2,TGCGCCAGCAGTAGGAAGGAGGGCACCGGGGAGCTGTTTTTT,CASSRKEGTGELFF
-,once,TRBV5-6,TRBJ2-7,TGTGCCAGCAGCCTGGTGGCCCATTACGAGCAGTACTTC,CASSLVAHYEQYF
TRBD1,-,TRBV6-1,TRBJ1-5,TGTGCCAGCAGCCCGATTACAGGGGACCGTCAGCCCCAGCATTTT,CASSPITGDRQPQHF
-,-,TRBV10-1,TRBJ2-1,TGCGCCAGCAGCGGAAACGCCCCAGGGCCTCCGCAGTTCTTC,CASSGNAPGPPQFF
-,-,TRBV5-1,TRBJ2-2,TGCGCCAGCAGCTTGGCACCTCTAGCGAGTTCCGGGGAGCTGTTTTTT,CASSLAPLASSGELFF
-,-,TRBV15,TRBJ2-3,TGTGCCACCAGCAGAGATCCGGAGGGATTAAACACAGATACGCAGTATTTT,CATSRDPEGLNTDTQYF
TRBD1,few,TRBV27,TRBJ1-4,TGTGCCAGCCAAGCGACAGGGTATGTTGGAAAACTGTTTTTT,CASQATGYVGKLFF
TRBD2,few,TRBV28,TRBJ2-7,TGTGCCAGCCGGACAGCGGGAGCCTACGAGCAGTACTTC,CASRTAGAYEQYF
-,-,TRBV20-1,TRBJ1-5,TGCAGTGCTAGAACAGGCCTTCAGCATTTT,CSARTGLQHF
TRBD1,once,TRBV10-3,TRBJ1-3,TGTGCCATCAGTCCGACAGGGGCTGGAAACACCATATATTTT,CAISPTGAGNTIYF
TRBD2,-,TRBV27,TRBJ2-7,TGTGCCAGCAGTTTCAAGGCGGGGGTGACCTACGAGCAGTACTTC,CASSFKAGVTYEQYF
-,-,TRBV29-1,TRBJ2-7,TGCAGCGTTGGGGGACTCTTAATAGACGAGCAGTACTTC,CSVGGLLIDEQYF
TRBD1,-,TRBV19,TRBJ1-1,TGTGCCAGTAGTGACAGGGATATAGGGGGGAACACTGAAGCTTTCTTT,CASSDRDIGGNTEAFF
-,-,TRBV5-4,TRBJ2-7,TGTGCCAGCAGCCGGGCGGGGGCGAACGAGCAGTACTTC,CASSRAGANEQYF
TRBD2,-,TRBV18,TRBJ2-2,TGTGCCAGCTCACTCCAAGCGGGAGGGAACACCGGGGAGCTGTTTTTT,CASSLQAGGNTGELFF
-,-,TRBV15,TRBJ1-1,TGTGCCACCAGCAGTCGTGTCGCTGAAGCTTTCTTT,CATSSRVAEAFF
-,-,TRBV2,TRBJ1-5,TGTGCCAGCAGGCGTCAGGGGTTACCGGACCAGCCCCAGCATTTT,CASRRQGLPDQPQHF
-,-,TRBV7-9,TRBJ1-2,TGTGCCAGCAGCTCCGGCTCCAGGGGCGCAGTATACTACACCTTC,CASSSGSRGAVYYTF
-,-,TRBV28,TRBJ1-4,TGTGCCAGCAGCGGGGGGTCCCGGGACCCCGGAATCCTATTTAGGGAAAAACTGTTTTTT,CASSGGSRDPGILFREKLFF
TRBD1,-,TRBV9,TRBJ2-7,TGTGCCAGCAGCCCGGACAGGGGGGAGCAGTACTTC,CASSPDRGEQYF
-,-,TRBV30,TRBJ1-4,TGTGCCTGGATGGGGGGGCCTAATGAAAAACTGTTTTTT,CAWMGGPNEKLFF